Listed here are 18 T cell receptor beta chains from one sample, sequenced in a study of blood T cell repertoires in COVID-19. The repertoire was sequenced with immunoSEQ multiplex PCR; TCRdb's copy has only in-frame clones and lacks some. The repertoire holds some 250,000 clones, with about four fifths as singletons. The sequencing input was peripheral blood. These receptors were collected from a man in his fifties with active or convalescent COVID-19.

The genes are TRBV30 and TRBJ1-4; no definite D call. This CDR3 has 11 residues. Per germline, CDR1 GTSNPN and CDR2 SVGIG (reference sequence). V dropped 4 bases and J dropped 8 bases, with 8 bases sitting between them. CDR3 amino acids: CAWKRGEKLFF. The CDR3, as DNA: TGTGCCTGGAAAAGAGGGGAAAAACTGTTTTTT.

In DNA form, the CDR3 reads TGCGCCAGCAGATCCACTAGCGGGGGGTTCTACGAGCAGTACTTC. The encoded protein is CASRSTSGGFYEQYF. The chain is built from TRBV5-1 and TRBJ2-7; 12 bases agree with TRBD2. The V and J ends lost 5 bases and 3 bases, in that order; junction bases with no gene match: 6. The CDR3 spans 15 residues. In germline, CDR1 is SGHRS, CDR2 YFSETQ.

The chain employs TRBV7-8 and TRBJ1-5, with D maybe TRBD1 (6 bases). The CDR3 contains 16 residues. Trimming removed 4 bases from V and 0 bases from J, with 13 bases in between. The V gene's germline CDR1 is SGHVS and CDR2 FQNEAQ. CDR3 region: CASSSPDRDSNQPQHF. The CDR3 DNA reads as TGTGCCAGCAGCTCCCCGGACAGAGATAGCAATCAGCCCCAGCATTTT. The entire variable domain, with the rest obtained from reference TRBV7-8 and TRBJ1-5, is as follows: GAGVSQSPRYKVAKRGQDVALRCDPISGHVSLFWYQQALGQGPEFLTYFQNEAQLDKSGLPSDRFFAERPEGSVSTLKIQRTQQEDSAVYLCASSSPDRDSNQPQHFGDGTRLSIL.

The chain carries TRBV7-9 and TRBJ1-2; 8 bases line up with TRBD1. The CDR3 is 15 residues long. V shed 5 bases, J shed 5 bases, and the junction held 10 bases outside the gene matches. Germline CDR1 is SEHNR and CDR2 is FQNEAQ (reference sequence). This CDR3 reads CASSRTDRVGYGYTF. CDR3 DNA: TGTGCCAGCAGCAGGACGGACAGGGTTGGGTATGGCTACACCTTC. Full variable domain (outside the CDR3, taken from reference TRBV7-9 and TRBJ1-2): DTGVSQNPRHKITKRGQNVTFRCDPISEHNRLYWYRQTLGQGPEFLTYFQNEAQLEKSRLLSDRFSAERPKGSFSTLEIQRTEQGDSAMYLCASSRTDRVGYGYTFGSGTRLTVV.

This sequence joins TRBV19 and TRBJ2-1; the D gene is possibly TRBD2 (7 bases). V was trimmed by 4 bases and J by 5 bases, leaving 15 bases between them. This CDR3 spans 15 amino acids. CDR1 and CDR2 from the germline V gene are LNHDA and SQIVND (reference sequence). CDR3 bases: TGTGCCAGTAGTAGTTGGGGGGGGCCGCACAATGAGCAGTTCTTC. Protein product: CASSSWGGPHNEQFF.

This clone showed up many times. This rearrangement joins TRBV2 to TRBJ2-7; D is ambiguous. Germline-derived CDR1 and CDR2 are SNHLY and FYNNEI. The CDR3 is made up of 13 amino acids. V dropped 2 bases and J dropped 0 bases, with 5 bases sitting between them. CDR3 amino acids: CASSELASYEQYF. CDR3 DNA sequence: TGTGCCAGCAGTGAATTAGCCTCCTACGAGCAGTACTTC.

The J gene is TRBJ2-1, the V gene TRBV7-9; no clear D gene. CDR1 and CDR2 from the germline V gene are SEHNR and FQNEAQ (reference sequence). CDR3 size: 16 residues. Trimming stripped 7 bases from V and 8 bases from J, with 24 bases between. CDR3 DNA sequence: TGTGCCAGCAAATTGCCGGGTCACGCAGATGTCGATGAGCAGTTCTTC. Protein: CASKLPGHADVDEQFF.

The V and J genes are TRBV6-5 and TRBJ2-7; a weak D match, TRBD1 (5 bases). This CDR3 spans 14 amino acids. V lost 0 bases and J lost 3, with 9 bases in between. CDR1 is MNHEY, CDR2 SVGAGI, per germline. The CDR3 DNA reads as TGTGCCAGCAGTTACTCGGCAGGGAACTACGAGCAGTACTTC. It is translated as CASSYSAGNYEQYF.

The sample holds many counts of this clone. The V and J genes are TRBV3-1 (or the pseudogene TRBV3-2) and TRBJ1-2; 7 nucleotides line up with TRBD1. The length of the CDR3 is 12 residues. CDR1 is LGHDT, CDR2 YNNKEL, per germline (reference sequence). The ends lost 5 bases at V and 8 bases at J; junction bases unmatched: 5. The DNA for the CDR3 is TGTGCCAGCAGCGGGACAGTGGGGGGCTACACCTTC. Translating gives CASSGTVGGYTF.

The chain recombines TRBV12-3 or TRBV12-4 with TRBJ1-1, with a tentative D call TRBD1 (5 bases). The CDR3 spans 13 residues. V was pared by 3 bases and J by 1 base, with 6 bases between. CDR3 protein: CASSFDRNTEAFF. CDR3 bases: TGTGCCAGCAGTTTTGACAGGAACACTGAAGCTTTCTTT.

The rearrangement uses TRBV27 and TRBJ2-2; a possible D gene is TRBD1 (5 bases). The V gene lost 3 bases and the J gene lost 6 bases, with 11 bases spanning the gap. The germline CDR1 and CDR2 sequences are MNHEY and SMNVEV (reference sequence). The CDR3 covers 14 residues. Here the CDR3 reads CASSFSAGSGELFF. CDR3 DNA sequence: TGTGCCAGCAGTTTCTCGGCAGGGTCCGGGGAGCTGTTTTTT.

This clone was picked up a small number of times. V usage is TRBV27 and J usage is TRBJ1-6; unclear D gene. Trimming removed 8 bases at V and 2 bases at J, with 13 bases between. Germline CDR1 MNHEY, CDR2 SMNVEV (reference sequence). The CDR3 totals 15 residues. DNA of the CDR3: TGTGCCAGCGGCCCCGGGAACACCTATAATTCACCCCTCCACTTT. This codes for CASGPGNTYNSPLHF.

This clone was seen a few times. This chain links TRBV24-1 with TRBJ2-1; weak D call: TRBD2 (6 bases). CDR3 length: 12 residues. Per germline, CDR1 KGHDR and CDR2 SFDVKD. V was clipped by 3 bases and J by 13 bases, with 12 bases between them. The CDR3 coding sequence is TGTGCCACCAGTGATCCCAGGAGGGGCCAGTTCTTC. Translation: CATSDPRRGQFF.

In its sample, this clone was seen a few times. V is TRBV5-1 and J is TRBJ2-3; the D is unclear. The CDR3 length is 14 residues. Trimming stripped 7 bases from V and 2 bases from J, with 14 bases between. The germline CDR1 and CDR2 sequences are SGHRS and YFSETQ. CDR3 nucleotide sequence: TGCGCCAGCTGCCGCGACTTCAACACAGATACGCAGTATTTT. It is translated as CASCRDFNTDTQYF.

The chain combines TRBV11-2 with TRBJ1-3, with D hard to call. The CDR3 loop spans 17 amino acids. V was pared by 2 bases and J by 3 bases, with 17 bases between. The V gene's germline CDR1 is SGHAT and CDR2 FQNNGV. In DNA form, the CDR3 reads TGTGCCAGCAGCTTAATTACGAACCCGATAGATGGAAACACCATATATTTT. It yields the protein CASSLITNPIDGNTIYF.

The chain carries TRBV27 and TRBJ2-2; TRBD1 agrees at 7 bases. CDR3 size: 15 residues. The germline CDR1 and CDR2 sequences are MNHEY and SMNVEV (reference sequence). Unmatched junction bases numbered 1, after V lost 3 bases and J lost 0 bases. This CDR3 reads CASSLRGPNTGELFF. CDR3 nucleotides: TGTGCCAGCAGTTTGAGGGGGCCGAACACCGGGGAGCTGTTTTTT.

V gene TRBV7-6 combines with J gene TRBJ2-2; the D gene is possibly TRBD2 (6 bases). CDR1 and CDR2 from the germline V gene are SGHVS and FNYEAQ. Trimming shortened V by 4 bases and J by 0 bases, and 12 bases separated the two germline ends. The CDR3 loop spans 16 amino acids. CDR3: CASSWGVGANTGELFF. Here the CDR3 DNA reads TGTGCCAGCAGCTGGGGGGTGGGTGCGAACACCGGGGAGCTGTTTTTT.

The chain combines TRBV5-1 with TRBJ1-6; D is perhaps TRBD1 (5 bases). The CDR3 has 15 residues. V was shortened by 7 bases and J by 5 bases, with 16 bases between the two germline ends. CDR1 SGHRS and CDR2 YFSETQ come from the germline V gene. The CDR3 bases are TGCGCCAGCCGAATAGAGGGAGGGGATAATTCACCCCTCCACTTT. Amino acid sequence: CASRIEGGDNSPLHF.